The entry below gives a single T cell receptor (beta chain) sequence along with its context. Germline values: CDR1 ENHRY, CDR2 SYGVKD. Trimming took 4 bases from V and 0 from J, leaving 7 bases between them. The CDR3 runs 13 residues. Original handling: Scientists estimated how many nucleated cells there were by amplifying reference gene primers. The method was immunoSEQ multiplex PCR; TCRdb's version includes in-frame clones alone and lacks a portion of them. That table furnishes V, J and clone size, whereas the DNA furnished D and trimming. This table holds about 52,000 clones, roughly four fifths found once. This sample was included in a study of blood T cell repertoires in COVID-19. For the study at large: Both acute and convalescent COVID-19 samples were obtained from the United States, Italy and Spain. Sources were T cells, B-cell-depleted T cells, or PBMCs; the material itself was cDNA or gDNA.

J is TRBJ2-7 and V is TRBV10-3; no clear D. Sequenced sample: peripheral blood. This clonotype was sampled from a man aged 65 to 85 with active COVID-19. CDR3 residues: CAISGDRSYEQYF. The CDR3 coding sequence is TGTGCCATCAGTGGCGATCGCTCCTACGAGCAGTACTTC.